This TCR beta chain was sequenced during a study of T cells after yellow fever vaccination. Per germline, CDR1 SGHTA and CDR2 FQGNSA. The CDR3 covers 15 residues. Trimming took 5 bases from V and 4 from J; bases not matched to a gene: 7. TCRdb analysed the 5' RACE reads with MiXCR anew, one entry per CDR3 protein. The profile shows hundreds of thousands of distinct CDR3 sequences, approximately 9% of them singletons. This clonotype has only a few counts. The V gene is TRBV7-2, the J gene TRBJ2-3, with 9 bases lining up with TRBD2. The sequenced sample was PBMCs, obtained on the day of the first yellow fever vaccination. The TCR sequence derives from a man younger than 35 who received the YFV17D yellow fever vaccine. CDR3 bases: TGTGCCAGCAGCGTGTGGCGGGGGGGCCCAGATACGCAGTATTTT. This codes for CASSVWRGGPDTQYF.